Listed below are T cell receptor beta chains from one sample, sequenced in a study of blood T cells in healthy people across ages. TCRdb reprocessed the 5' RACE reads with MiXCR, giving one entry per CDR3 protein. The data hold some 1.7 million distinct CDR3 sequences, with roughly 27% observed a single time. The sequenced sample was blood. These receptors originate from a woman aged 25 to 39 in good health. Both conserved end residues are part of each CDR3. D genes are given only for firm matches. A row's size may be missing; if present it is once, few, many or a size class.

D,V,J,size,CDR3,DNA
TRBD2,TRBV12-3/TRBV12-4,TRBJ2-7,.,CASSLSGSTSYEQYF,TGTGCCAGCAGCCTTAGCGGGAGCACCTCCTACGAGCAGTACTTC
.,TRBV5-6,TRBJ2-7,many,CASSLTQGIYHEQYF,TGTGCCAGCAGCTTGACCCAGGGCATCTACCACGAGCAGTACTTC
TRBD2,TRBV10-2,TRBJ2-1,few,CASRGSSGGYNEQFF,TGCGCCAGCAGGGGGTCTAGCGGGGGGTACAATGAGCAGTTCTTC
.,TRBV9,TRBJ1-1,.,CASSGTILNTEAFF,TGTGCCAGCAGCGGGACGATACTGAACACTGAAGCTTTCTTT
TRBD2,TRBV4-1,TRBJ2-5,.,CASPPRLAGYETQYF,TGCGCCAGCCCTCCCCGACTAGCGGGATATGAGACCCAGTACTTC
.,TRBV12-3/TRBV12-4,TRBJ1-2,few,CASSFGAGSYTF,TGTGCCAGCAGTTTCGGTGCAGGGAGCTACACCTTC
TRBD2,TRBV6-2/TRBV6-3,TRBJ2-1,many,CASSYPTSGFSYNEQFF,TGTGCCAGCAGTTACCCGACTAGCGGGTTCTCCTACAATGAGCAGTTCTTC
.,TRBV21-1,TRBJ2-3,few,CASFRETDTQYF,TGTGCCAGCTTCCGAGAGACAGATACGCAGTATTTT
.,TRBV5-1,TRBJ2-5,.,CASSLGVPQETQYF,TGCGCCAGCAGCTTGGGGGTCCCCCAAGAGACCCAGTACTTC
.,TRBV7-3,TRBJ1-5,.,CASSLGARRPQHF,TGTGCCAGCAGCTTAGGGGCGAGGCGGCCCCAGCATTTT
.,TRBV7-2,TRBJ1-2,.,CASSLGRTCDLGGYTF,TGTGCCAGCAGCTTAGGACGGACGTGTGACTTAGGAGGGTACACCTTC
.,TRBV28,TRBJ1-5,.,CASSYQPQHF,TGTGCCAGCAGTTATCAGCCCCAGCATTTT
.,TRBV3-1,TRBJ1-4,few,CASSLRHEKLFF,TGTGCCAGCAGCCTCCGGCATGAAAAACTGTTTTTT
TRBD1,TRBV5-1,TRBJ2-7,many,CASSLQGTYEQYF,TGTGCCAGCAGTTTACAGGGGACCTACGAGCAGTACTTC
.,TRBV29-1,TRBJ2-1,few,CSVRAVSSCNEQFF,TGCAGCGTAAGAGCGGTTAGCTCCTGCAATGAGCAGTTCTTC
.,TRBV20-1,TRBJ2-5,.,CSARERAGAQETQYF,TGCAGTGCTAGAGAACGAGCGGGTGCCCAAGAGACCCAGTACTTC
.,TRBV7-9,TRBJ2-7,.,CSSSFESSNEQYF,TGTTCCAGCAGCTTCGAATCCTCTAATGAGCAGTACTTC
.,TRBV12-3/TRBV12-4,TRBJ2-3,.,CASRPSSRTYTDTQYF,TGTGCCAGCAGGCCCTCGTCCAGGACCTACACAGATACGCAGTATTTT
TRBD1,TRBV27,TRBJ1-2,.,CASSLSFTGAYGYTF,TGTGCCAGCAGTTTATCTTTCACAGGGGCCTATGGCTACACCTTC
.,TRBV7-2,TRBJ1-2,.,CASSPRVGQGIGYGYTF,.
TRBD2,TRBV29-1,TRBJ2-1,many,CSAWDGTSGRTYNEQFF,TGCAGCGCCTGGGATGGGACTAGCGGGAGGACCTACAATGAGCAGTTCTTC
.,TRBV12-3/TRBV12-4,TRBJ1-6,few,CASSLNAGRPLHF,TGTGCCAGCAGTTTAAATGCCGGGCGACCCCTCCACTTT
.,TRBV7-2,TRBJ2-1,few,CASSLVNPGSNEQFF,TGTGCCAGCAGCTTAGTGAATCCAGGGTCGAATGAGCAGTTCTTC
.,TRBV12-5,TRBJ2-1,few,CASGRTAGNEQFF,TGTGCTAGTGGCCGGACTGCAGGCAATGAGCAGTTCTTC
.,TRBV20-1,TRBJ1-4,few,CSASGGDVFNEKLFF,TGCAGTGCCTCCGGTGGGGACGTCTTTAATGAAAAACTGTTTTTT
.,TRBV25-1,TRBJ1-1,few,CASSVFSGRGAFF,TGTGCCAGCAGTGTGTTCAGTGGGCGTGGAGCTTTCTTT
.,TRBV7-2,TRBJ2-5,.,CASSLVGSRQETQYF,TGTGCCAGCAGCTTAGTAGGTTCCAGACAAGAGACCCAGTACTTC
TRBD1,TRBV12-3/TRBV12-4,TRBJ1-2,few,CASRTGPRGYTF,TGTGCCAGCAGGACAGGGCCGAGGGGCTACACCTTC
TRBD2,TRBV7-9,TRBJ2-1,.,CASSTTVSSGHNEQFF,TGTGCCAGCAGCACCACGGTGTCTAGCGGCCACAATGAGCAGTTCTTC
.,TRBV5-1,TRBJ1-2,.,CASSTLTVDGYTF,TGCGCCAGCAGCACCCTAACGGTGGATGGCTACACCTTC
.,TRBV6-5,TRBJ2-7,few,CASSYEGNEQYF,TGTGCCAGCAGTTACGAAGGAAACGAGCAGTACTTC
.,TRBV28,TRBJ2-5,.,CASRTRVPETQYF,TGTGCCAGCAGGACTAGAGTCCCAGAGACCCAGTACTTC
.,TRBV18,TRBJ1-2,.,CASSSGRIDYGYTF,TGTGCCAGCTCATCCGGACGGATCGACTATGGCTACACCTTC
.,TRBV10-2,TRBJ2-5,many,CASSGVSFKETQYF,TGCGCCAGCAGTGGAGTGTCCTTTAAAGAGACCCAGTACTTC
.,TRBV7-6,TRBJ1-4,.,CASSPIYEKLFF,TGTGCCAGCAGCCCCATATATGAAAAACTGTTTTTT
.,TRBV6-1,TRBJ2-7,.,CASTPGGYSYEQYF,TGTGCCAGCACCCCTGGCGGGTACTCCTACGAGCAGTACTTC
.,TRBV5-1,TRBJ2-6,few,CASSLLPEGANVLTF,TGCGCCAGCAGCTTGCTCCCGGAGGGGGCCAACGTCCTGACTTTC
.,TRBV3-1,TRBJ2-1,.,CASSTNIPGLGEQFF,TGTGCCAGCAGCACAAATATTCCGGGGTTGGGCGAACAGTTCTTC
TRBD1,TRBV5-1,TRBJ1-1,.,CASSLHGDRLDTEAFF,TGCGCCAGCAGCTTGCATGGGGACAGGTTGGACACTGAAGCTTTCTTT
.,TRBV15,TRBJ2-3,few,CATAEGRLTDTQYF,TGTGCCACTGCGGAGGGAAGGCTCACAGATACGCAGTATTTT
TRBD1,TRBV7-8,TRBJ2-7,.,CAGSLWDRGPEQYF,TGTGCCGGCAGCTTATGGGACAGGGGGCCCGAGCAGTACTTC
.,TRBV19,TRBJ1-2,many,CASTPVGGRTSYTF,TGTGCCAGTACTCCCGTTGGGGGGCGCACCAGCTACACCTTC
.,TRBV2,TRBJ2-4,few,CASRPGTSGEYF,TGTGCCAGCAGACCCGGGACTTCAGGGGAGTACTTC
.,TRBV7-9,TRBJ2-7,few,CASSLLGAVYEQYF,TGTGCCAGCAGCTTATTGGGGGCGGTCTACGAGCAGTACTTC
TRBD2,TRBV20-1,TRBJ2-1,.,CSVQGLAGINEQFF,TGCAGTGTCCAGGGACTAGCTGGAATCAATGAGCAGTTCTTC
.,TRBV29-1,TRBJ1-1,once,CSVDDSMNTEAFF,TGCAGCGTTGACGACAGCATGAACACTGAAGCTTTCTTT
.,TRBV25-1,TRBJ2-6,.,CASSEVRSGANVLTF,TGTGCCAGCAGTGAGGTTCGCTCTGGGGCCAACGTCCTGACTTTC
.,TRBV9,TRBJ1-5,.,CASSSQEGVQPQHF,TGTGCCAGCAGCTCTCAGGAAGGGGTGCAGCCCCAGCATTTT
TRBD1,TRBV6-5,TRBJ2-7,once,CASSYSTGGSNEQYF,TGTGCCAGCAGTTACTCCACAGGGGGCAGCAACGAGCAGTACTTC
.,TRBV5-1,TRBJ2-1,few,CASSLAGRGQYNEQFF,TGCGCCAGCAGCTTGGCGGGGCGGGGACAATACAATGAGCAGTTCTTC
TRBD1,TRBV30,TRBJ2-6,few,CAGDRAGANVLTF,TGTGCCGGTGACAGGGCTGGGGCCAACGTCCTGACTTTC
.,TRBV5-1,TRBJ2-1,.,CASSFSGFDNEQFF,TGCGCCAGCAGCTTCTCCGGGTTCGACAATGAGCAGTTCTTC
.,TRBV29-1,TRBJ1-2,few,CSVKEGNLDGYTF,TGCAGCGTTAAGGAGGGGAACCTAGACGGCTACACCTTC
TRBD2,TRBV4-1,TRBJ2-7,.,CASSQVLAGGTYEQYF,TGCGCCAGCAGCCAAGTCCTAGCGGGAGGGACCTACGAGCAGTACTTC
.,TRBV5-1,TRBJ2-7,few,CASSLGGGQGSYEQYF,TGCGCCAGCAGCTTGGGTGGCGGTCAAGGGTCCTACGAGCAGTACTTC
.,TRBV20-1,TRBJ1-4,.,CSASELGRHQEKLFF,TGCAGTGCTAGTGAGTTAGGACGACATCAGGAAAAACTGTTTTTT
.,TRBV7-2,TRBJ2-5,.,CASRRDSYQETQYF,TGTGCCAGCAGGAGGGACTCCTACCAAGAGACCCAGTACTTC
.,TRBV29-1,TRBJ1-2,.,CSALKAANGYTF,TGCAGCGCCCTAAAGGCAGCCAATGGCTACACCTTC
TRBD2,TRBV29-1,TRBJ2-1,.,CSVLLLAGHSNEQFF,TGCAGCGTCCTTTTACTAGCGGGACACTCCAATGAGCAGTTCTTC